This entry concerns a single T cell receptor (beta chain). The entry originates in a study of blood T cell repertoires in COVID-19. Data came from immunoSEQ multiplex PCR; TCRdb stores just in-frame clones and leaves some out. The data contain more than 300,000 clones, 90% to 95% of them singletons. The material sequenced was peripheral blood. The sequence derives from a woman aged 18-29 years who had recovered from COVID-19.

This CDR3 reads CASSQGPPGHQPQHF. The CDR3 region has the DNA TGCGCCAGCAGCCAAGGTCCCCCGGGTCACCAGCCCCAGCATTTT. V usage is TRBV4-3 and J usage is TRBJ1-5; D gene unclear. There are 15 residues in the CDR3. V was clipped by 1 base and J by 7 bases, with 14 bases between them. The germline gives CDR1 LGHNA, CDR2 YSLEER.